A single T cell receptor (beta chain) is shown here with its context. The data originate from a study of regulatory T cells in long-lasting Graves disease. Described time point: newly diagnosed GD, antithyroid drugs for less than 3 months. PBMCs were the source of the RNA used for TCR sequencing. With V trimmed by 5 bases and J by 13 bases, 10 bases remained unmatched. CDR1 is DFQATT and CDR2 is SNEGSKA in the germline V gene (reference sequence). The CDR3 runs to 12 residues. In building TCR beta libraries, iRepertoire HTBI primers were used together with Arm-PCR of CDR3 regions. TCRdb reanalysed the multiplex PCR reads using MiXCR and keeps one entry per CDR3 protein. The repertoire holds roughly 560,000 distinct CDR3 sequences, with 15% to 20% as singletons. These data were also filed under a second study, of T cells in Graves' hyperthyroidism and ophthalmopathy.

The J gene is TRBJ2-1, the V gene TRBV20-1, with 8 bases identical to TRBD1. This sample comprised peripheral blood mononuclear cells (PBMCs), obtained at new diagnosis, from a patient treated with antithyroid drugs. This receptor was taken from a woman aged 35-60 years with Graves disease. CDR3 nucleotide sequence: TGCAGTGCTTTTTACCTGGGGACAGGACAGTTCTTC. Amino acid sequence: CSAFYLGTGQFF.